Each of the 12 T cell receptor beta chains below was sequenced from the same sample in a study of T cell responses to AZD1222 COVID-19 vaccine. TCRdb's copy holds only in-frame clones and misses some; the assay was immunoSEQ multiplex PCR. In the table there are about 130,000 clones, 90% to 95% of which are singletons. The source was peripheral blood, collected on day 0 of AZD1222 vaccination. These receptors were taken from an adult in good health.

The rearrangement links TRBV2 to TRBJ1-2, with D tentatively TRBD1 (6 bases). The CDR3 runs 16 residues. Germline CDR1 is SNHLY and CDR2 is FYNNEI. Trimming cost V 4 bases and J 3 bases, with 18 bases left between them. The CDR3 loop reads CASSVDADRFDYGYTF. CDR3 in DNA: TGTGCCAGCAGTGTGGATGCCGACAGGTTCGACTATGGCTACACCTTC. Complete variable domain (other parts from reference TRBV2 and TRBJ1-2): EPEVTQTPSHQVTQMGQEVILRCVPISNHLYFYWYRQILGQKVEFLVSFYNNEISEKSEIFDDQFSVERPDGSNFTLKIRSTKLEDSAMYFCASSVDADRFDYGYTFGSGTRLTVV.

The chain couples TRBV3-1 (or the pseudogene TRBV3-2) to TRBJ2-5; 7 nucleotides match TRBD1. The CDR3 contains 14 residues. With 3 bases clipped from V and 1 base from J, the junction kept 2 bases outside the gene matches. Germline V CDR1 and CDR2: LGHDT, YNNKEL (reference sequence). The CDR3 spells CASSHHRGQETQYF. CDR3 coding DNA: TGTGCCAGCAGCCACCACAGGGGCCAAGAGACCCAGTACTTC.

The chain joins TRBV5-6 to TRBJ2-3; 8 bases map to TRBD2. Germline CDR1 reads SGHDT; CDR2 reads YYEEEE. Trimming removed 4 bases from V and 5 bases from J; junction bases left unmatched: 15. The CDR3 length is 17 residues. CDR3 protein: CASSLNGLAEELDTQYF. CDR3 nucleotides: TGTGCCAGCAGCCTGAATGGACTAGCAGAAGAATTAGATACGCAGTATTTT.

A single count supports this clone. The V and J genes are TRBV3-1 (or the pseudogene TRBV3-2) and TRBJ2-7; D gene uncertain. Trimming took 1 base from V and 4 from J, leaving 8 bases between them. Germline V CDR1 and CDR2: LGHDT, YNNKEL (reference sequence). There are 13 residues in the CDR3. The CDR3 DNA reads as TGTGCCAGCAGCCAAGGCGTGGGATACGAGCAGTACTTC. Protein: CASSQGVGYEQYF.

This chain uses TRBV6-5 with TRBJ2-7; perhaps TRBD1 as D (5 bases). This CDR3 is 14 amino acids long. With 2 bases removed from V and 2 bases from J, the gap between germline ends came to 10 bases. From germline, CDR1 is MNHEY and CDR2 SVGAGI. CDR3 amino acids: CASSYDRETYEQYF. The CDR3 DNA reads TGTGCCAGCAGTTACGACAGAGAGACCTACGAGCAGTACTTC.

The V gene is TRBV2, the J gene TRBJ2-7; TRBD1 might be the D (6 bases). The CDR3 has 14 amino acids. CDR1 is SNHLY and CDR2 is FYNNEI in the germline V gene. V was trimmed by 3 bases and J by 1 base, leaving 10 bases between them. CDR3 sequence: CASSDVQGSYEQYF. DNA of the CDR3: TGTGCCAGCAGTGACGTTCAGGGGTCCTACGAGCAGTACTTC.

This clone was seen more than once but under ten times. The chain couples TRBV29-1 to TRBJ1-2; D might be TRBD1 (6 bases). Germline values: CDR1 SQVTM, CDR2 ANQGSEA. This CDR3 contains 14 residues. V dropped 4 bases and J dropped 0 bases, with 12 bases sitting between them. As DNA, the CDR3 is TGCAGCGTTGGGTGGGACATAACTAACTATGGCTACACCTTC. It is translated as CSVGWDITNYGYTF.

The chain is built from TRBV2 and TRBJ1-1; no clear D gene. CDR3 length: 11 amino acids. Trimming removed 3 bases from V and 3 bases from J, with 2 bases in between. Germline CDR1 SNHLY, CDR2 FYNNEI. The DNA of the CDR3 is TGTGCCAGCAGTGAGTACACTGAAGCTTTCTTT. It is translated as CASSEYTEAFF.

The rearrangement uses TRBV3-1 (or the pseudogene TRBV3-2) and TRBJ1-6, with a possible D match to TRBD1 (5 bases). The germline gives CDR1 LGHDT, CDR2 YNNKEL (reference sequence). Trimming stripped 3 bases from V and 7 bases from J, with 19 bases between. This CDR3 contains 17 residues. DNA of the CDR3: TGTGCCAGCAGCCATGTCGGCAGGGTGACGGGAAATTCACCCCTCCACTTT. Translated, it gives CASSHVGRVTGNSPLHF.

This clone was counted a few times. The chain couples TRBV3-1 (or the pseudogene TRBV3-2) to TRBJ2-1; D is perhaps TRBD1 (5 bases). This CDR3 comprises 15 residues. The V gene lost 1 base and the J gene lost 8 bases, with 15 bases spanning the gap. Germline V gene sequence: CDR1 LGHDT, CDR2 YNNKEL (reference sequence). DNA for the CDR3: TGTGCCAGCAGCCAAGTCGACGGACGACAGCATGAGCAGTTCTTC. It is translated as CASSQVDGRQHEQFF.

The CDR3 nucleotides are TGTGCCAGCAGTTACGCAGGGAATACTGAAGCTTTCTTT. Encoded protein: CASSYAGNTEAFF. The genes are TRBV6-5 and TRBJ1-1; tentatively, D is TRBD1 (5 bases). V was cut by 2 bases and J by 5 bases, with 9 bases left in between. Germline CDR1 reads MNHEY; CDR2 reads SVGAGI. There are 13 residues in the CDR3.

J is TRBJ1-5 and V is TRBV6-5; 8 nucleotides align to TRBD1. V shed 5 bases, J shed 4 bases, and the junction held 4 bases outside the gene matches. CDR1 and CDR2 (germline): MNHEY, SVGAGI. The CDR3 runs to 14 residues. CDR3 nucleotide sequence: TGTGCCAGCAGTCGGACAGGGATGAATCAGCCCCAGCATTTT. Protein: CASSRTGMNQPQHF.